This T cell receptor (beta chain) was recorded in a study of T cell responses to AZD1222 COVID-19 vaccine. Study results and limitations: Donors were mostly white British, more females; clonal diversity possibly underestimated. Baseline antibody screening turned up just six or seven seropositive AZD1222 recipients.

CDR3 length: 13 amino acids. Germline V gene data show CDR1 as SSHAT and CDR2 as FNYEAQ (reference sequence). The V end lost 5 bases, the J end lost 10 bases, and 12 bases lay between the germline ends. Measured with immunoSEQ multiplex PCR; TCRdb has only the in-frame clones, and not every one. The sample contains approximately 100,000 clones, around 90% of which appear only once. To note about this clone: Its antigen remains unknown.

This clonotype originated in an adult in good health. Material: peripheral blood, obtained on day 0 of AZD1222 vaccination. The rearrangement links TRBV7-7 to TRBJ1-6; no clear D. Written as DNA, the CDR3 is TGTGCCAGCAGCCTACGAACGGGCTCACCCCTCCACTTT. Translating it yields CASSLRTGSPLHF.